This T cell receptor (beta chain) is from a study of cytomegalovirus exposure and HLA in healthy donors. General study findings and limits: Follow-up analysis later connected one missense variant in DCLRE1C with trimming of TCR beta V- and J-genes.

Both 60 Vbeta primers and 13 Jbeta primers went into the PCR. Clones were sequenced by immunoSEQ multiplex PCR, and TCRdb holds only the in-frame ones, with some missing. This specimen shows around 190,000 clones; the ten leading clones hold roughly 0.89%. CDR3 size: 20 residues. The ends lost 2 bases at V and 5 bases at J; junction bases unmatched: 16. As to this clone: Antigen: not known.

V usage is TRBV5-3 and J usage is TRBJ2-2, with 12 bases that match TRBD2. TRBV5-3 carries the ORF label, with uncertain function. This clonotype was sampled from a woman aged 30 to 39 in good health and CMV-seropositive. Sequenced material: PBMCs. Written as DNA, the CDR3 is TGTGCCAGAAGCTTTGCAAACGGGCTAGCGGGAGGGCCGGAGACCGGGGAGCTGTTTTTT. It translates to CARSFANGLAGGPETGELFF.